Shown below are 12 T cell receptor beta chains from a single sample sequenced in a study of blood T cell repertoires in COVID-19. Produced via immunoSEQ multiplex PCR; TCRdb's table is partial and in-frame only. The table records 25,000 to 35,000 clones, approximately 84% of them present only once. Material for sequencing was peripheral blood. The receptors originated from a woman over 75 with acute or convalescent COVID-19.

The chain has TRBV7-9 and TRBJ2-5; TRBD1 matches 8 bases. CDR3 length: 13 amino acids. Germline V gene lookup returns CDR1 SEHNR and CDR2 FQNEAQ (reference sequence). The ends lost 5 bases at V and 5 bases at J; junction bases unmatched: 4. CDR3 amino acids: CASSRGQVETQYF. As DNA, the CDR3 is TGTGCCAGCAGCCGGGGACAGGTCGAGACCCAGTACTTC.

This chain links TRBV7-2 with TRBJ1-6, with TRBD1 as a possible D gene (5 bases). There are 17 residues in the CDR3. Between the trimmed V and J ends, which lost 1 base and 8 bases, there was a span of 18 bases. CDR1 is SGHTA and CDR2 is FQGNSA in the germline V gene. DNA of the CDR3: TGTGCCAGCAGCTTAGGGGGCTTCCGACGGAGCCATTCACCCCTCCACTTT. It yields the protein CASSLGGFRRSHSPLHF. The variable domain in full, completed from reference TRBV7-2 and TRBJ1-6, reads GAGVSQSPSNKVTEKGKDVELRCDPISGHTALYWYRQSLGQGLEFLIYFQGNSAPDKSGLPSDRFSAERTGGSVSTLTIQRTQQEDSAVYLCASSLGGFRRSHSPLHFGNGTRLTVT.

The chain has TRBV19 and TRBJ1-5; 11 bases are shared with TRBD1. The CDR3 length is 17 residues. Trimming removed 5 bases from V and 1 base from J; junction bases left unmatched: 7. Germline values: CDR1 LNHDA, CDR2 SQIVND (reference sequence). The CDR3 DNA reads as TGTGCCAGTAGTGGCCGGGACAGGGGGTTGAGCAATCAGCCCCAGCATTTT. Encoded protein: CASSGRDRGLSNQPQHF.

The chain joins TRBV6-5 to TRBJ1-5, with D tentatively TRBD1 (5 bases). The CDR3 length is 15 residues. The V gene lost 4 bases and the J gene lost 2 bases, with 12 bases spanning the gap. Germline V gives CDR1 MNHEY, CDR2 SVGAGI. The CDR3 sequence is CASSSSSGGNQPQHF. The CDR3 DNA follows: TGTGCCAGCAGTTCCTCGTCGGGGGGCAATCAGCCCCAGCATTTT.

As for this clone: Mismatch with germline at one junction end may stem from a read error. This chain links TRBV7-9 with TRBJ2-7, with 8 bases aligning to TRBD1. This CDR3 contains 13 residues. From germline, CDR1 is SEHNR and CDR2 FQNEAQ (reference sequence). The CDR3 DNA sequence: TGTGCCAGCAGCTTGGGACAGGACAATCGCATGAACTTC. Translation: CASSLGQDNRMNF.

The rearrangement uses TRBV7-9 and TRBJ1-5; TRBD1 aligns across 8 bases. This CDR3 is built from 14 residues. Germline V gene sequence: CDR1 SEHNR, CDR2 FQNEAQ (reference sequence). Losses at the gene ends were 1 base for V and 4 bases for J; bases not matched to a gene: 0. CDR3 in amino acids: CASSLGTGNQPQHF. In nucleotides, the CDR3 is TGTGCCAGCAGCTTAGGGACAGGGAATCAGCCCCAGCATTTT.

The V call is TRBV30, the J call TRBJ2-7, with 8 bases lining up with TRBD1. The germline V gene encodes CDR1 GTSNPN and CDR2 SVGIG (reference sequence). V trimming: 5 bases; J trimming: 3 bases; junction bases outside the gene matches: 9. The CDR3 is made up of 14 amino acids. In nucleotides, the CDR3 is TGTGCCTGGGGACAGGGAAGATTGAGCTACGAGCAGTACTTC. Its translation is CAWGQGRLSYEQYF.

CDR3 nucleotide sequence: TGCGCCAGCAGGCCCGCCGCTGGGGGGAGGAATGAAAAACTGTTTTTT. Translation gives CASRPAAGGRNEKLFF. The V gene is TRBV4-3, the J gene TRBJ1-4; a weak D match, TRBD1 (5 bases). The CDR3 sequence is 16 residues long. V lost 6 bases, J lost 5 bases, and 19 bases lay in between. The germline CDR1 and CDR2 sequences are LGHNA and YSLEER.

V and J are TRBV19 and TRBJ2-6; D is ambiguous. This CDR3 has 16 residues. V dropped 6 bases and J dropped 2 bases, with 14 bases sitting between them. Germline values: CDR1 LNHDA, CDR2 SQIVND (reference sequence). The CDR3 nucleotides are TGTGCCAGTAGCAACACAGTGGTGGCTGGGGCCAACGTCCTGACTTTC. Translation: CASSNTVVAGANVLTF. The variable domain in full, completed from reference TRBV19 and TRBJ2-6, reads DGGITQSPKYLFRKEGQNVTLSCEQNLNHDAMYWYRQDPGQGLRLIYYSQIVNDFQKGDIAEGYSVSREKKESFPLTVTSAQKNPTAFYLCASSNTVVAGANVLTFGAGSRLTVL.

The genes are TRBV6-5 and TRBJ1-2; TRBD1 matches 7 bases. V was clipped by 5 bases and J by 1 base; unmatched bases: 7. From germline, CDR1 is MNHEY and CDR2 SVGAGI. The length of the CDR3 is 15 residues. The CDR3 DNA reads TGTGCCAGCAGTCTGGGGACAGCGGGTAACTATGGCTACACCTTC. Amino acids: CASSLGTAGNYGYTF.

This chain uses TRBV3-1 (or the pseudogene TRBV3-2) with TRBJ1-2; 9 bases agree with TRBD1. CDR3 size: 15 residues. The germline gives CDR1 LGHDT, CDR2 YNNKEL (reference sequence). J gave up 5 bases and V 4 bases, and 8 bases lay outside the gene matches. CDR3 region: CASSPWDRVKYGYTF. CDR3 DNA: TGTGCCAGCAGCCCCTGGGACAGGGTCAAATATGGCTACACCTTC.

The J gene is TRBJ2-1, the V gene TRBV5-1; TRBD2 matches at 8 bases. The V gene's germline CDR1 is SGHRS and CDR2 YFSETQ. V dropped 4 bases and J dropped 8; count of bases not matched to a gene: 8. The CDR3 is 14 amino acids. DNA of the CDR3: TGCGCCAGCAGCCCCGGGACTAGGGGCGATGAGCAGTTCTTC. Protein: CASSPGTRGDEQFF. The full variable domain, completed using reference TRBV5-1 and TRBJ2-1, is KAGVTQTPRYLIKTRGQQVTLSCSPISGHRSVSWYQQTPGQGLQFLFEYFSETQRNKGNFPGRFSGRQFSNSRSEMNVSTLELGDSALYLCASSPGTRGDEQFFGPGTRLTVL.